This T cell receptor (beta chain) was obtained from a study of T-cell reconstitution after alpha-beta-depleted transplantation in children. The length of the CDR3 is 16 residues. V trimming: 4 bases; J trimming: 7 bases; junction bases outside the gene matches: 14. The authors prepared the TCRbeta library with unique molecular identifiers. Using its own MiXCR run on the PCR reads, TCRdb lists one record per CDR3 protein. The table includes 780,000 or so distinct CDR3 sequences, about 16% detected once. This clonotype was observed a handful of times. Its antigen is not known. Study-wide points: Most T-cell counts and diversity one year after the transplant came from T cells that were newly produced. Reported findings indicate that, about two months after transplant, alpha-beta T cells came from several hundred expanded clones, which were derived from non-depleted graft cells.

Specimen: PBMCs, mostly from graft donor cells, collected 360 days after TCRalphabeta/CD19-depleted stem cell transplant. The J gene is TRBJ2-5, the V gene TRBV12-3 or TRBV12-4, with 8 bases that match TRBD2. This TCR was recovered from a male patient younger than 18 who had a stem cell transplant for acute lymphoblastic leukemia, so the T cells may come from the graft donor. Here the CDR3 DNA reads TGTGCCAGCAGTTATCCCAGCGGGGGAGCACAGTTGACCCAGTACTTC. Its translation: CASSYPSGGAQLTQYF.